This T cell receptor beta chain was sequenced during a study of tumor-infiltrating lymphocytes in localized non-small cell lung cancer. Overall study: Some samples were collected after neoadjuvant chemotherapy; smokers, never-smokers and several histologies were included. Study-wide findings and caveats: Each assay used a separate piece of the same tissue. Only some patients had TCR sequencing, depending on available tissue.

This CDR3 has 12 residues. The V end lost 1 base, the J end lost 7 bases, and 4 bases lay between the germline ends. Germline CDR1 is SGHVS and CDR2 is FNYEAQ. By share of the sample, this clone is large (0.1 to 1%). Its matching antigen is unknown. The assay was immunoSEQ multiplex PCR, and TCRdb's table has in-frame clones only and misses some. The table shows 2,800 or so clones, with 45% to 70% occurring only once. The V call is TRBV7-6, the J call TRBJ2-2; no clear D gene. The sequenced material came from uninvolved lung tissue not adjacent to the tumor. This receptor was obtained from a human donor with non-small cell lung cancer. The CDR3 protein is CASSLEVGELFF. CDR3 coding DNA: TGTGCCAGCAGCTTAGAGGTCGGGGAGCTGTTTTTT.